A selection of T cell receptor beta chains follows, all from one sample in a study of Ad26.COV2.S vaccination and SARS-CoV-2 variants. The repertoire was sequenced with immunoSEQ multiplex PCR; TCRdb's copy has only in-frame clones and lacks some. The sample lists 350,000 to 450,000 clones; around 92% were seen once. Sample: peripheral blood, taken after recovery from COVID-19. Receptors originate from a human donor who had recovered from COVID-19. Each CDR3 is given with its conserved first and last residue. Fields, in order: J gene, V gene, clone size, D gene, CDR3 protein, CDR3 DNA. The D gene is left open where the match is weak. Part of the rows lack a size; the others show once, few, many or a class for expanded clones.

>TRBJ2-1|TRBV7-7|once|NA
CASSRGQSSYNEQFF
TGTGCCAGCAGCCGAGGACAGAGCTCCTACAATGAGCAGTTCTTC
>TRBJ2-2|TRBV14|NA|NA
CASSGRAYTGELFF
TGTGCCAGCAGCGGCAGAGCTTACACCGGGGAGCTGTTTTTT
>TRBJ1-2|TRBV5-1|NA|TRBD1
CASSLETGLNGYTF
TGCGCCAGCAGCTTGGAGACAGGGCTGAATGGCTACACCTTC
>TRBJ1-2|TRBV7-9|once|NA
CASSGIGTSRGYTF
TGTGCCAGCAGCGGAATAGGGACAAGTAGAGGCTACACCTTC
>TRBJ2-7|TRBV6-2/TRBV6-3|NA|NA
CASSGTSGEQYF
TGTGCCAGCAGTGGGACATCGGGGGAGCAGTACTTC
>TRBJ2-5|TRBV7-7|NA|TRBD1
CASRRGTGNQETQYF
TGTGCCAGCAGAAGAGGGACAGGGAACCAAGAGACCCAGTACTTC
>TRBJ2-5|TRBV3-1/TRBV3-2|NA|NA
CASSQDRVQTQYF
TGTGCCAGCAGCCAAGACCGGGTCCAGACCCAGTACTTC
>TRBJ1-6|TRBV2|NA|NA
CASRQGNSPLHF
TGTGCCAGCCGCCAGGGGAATTCACCCCTCCACTTT
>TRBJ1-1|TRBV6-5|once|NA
CASSEAGYTEAFF
TGTGCCAGCAGCGAGGCAGGGTACACTGAAGCTTTCTTT
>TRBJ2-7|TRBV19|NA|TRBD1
CASSRGQPLSYEQYF
TGTGCCAGTAGCCGGGGACAGCCTCTATCCTACGAGCAGTACTTC
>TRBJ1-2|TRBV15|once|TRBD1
CATSRRTGQYGYTF
TGTGCCACCAGCAGAAGGACAGGTCAATATGGCTACACCTTC
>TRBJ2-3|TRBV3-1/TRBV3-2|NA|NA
CASSQAGKKILNTQYF
TGTGCCAGCAGCCAAGCAGGGAAAAAGATTCTGAATACGCAGTATTTT
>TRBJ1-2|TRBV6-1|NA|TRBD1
CASSESTGANYGYTF
TGTGCCAGCAGTGAGTCGACAGGGGCTAACTATGGCTACACCTTC
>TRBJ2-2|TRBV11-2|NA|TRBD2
CASSLASGHTGELFF
TGTGCCAGCAGCTTAGCTAGCGGTCACACCGGGGAGCTGTTTTTT
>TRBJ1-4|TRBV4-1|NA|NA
CASSQDPSGAQVGEKLFF
TGCGCCAGCAGCCAAGACCCCTCGGGGGCCCAAGTAGGTGAAAAACTGTTTTTT